This entry is about one T cell receptor (beta chain). Its antigen remains unidentified. These data come from a study of shared clonotypes between healthy human individuals. Notes on the study in general: Although depth was large, rarefaction showed that sequencing of the sorted subsets was incomplete. Genetic and exposure-history diversity was limited by the small donor number. Relative to clonotypes present in all four donors, those not shared had lower generation probabilities.

Profiling relied on immunoSEQ multiplex PCR, and the TCRdb table lists in-frame clones only, not all of them. The data show fewer than 1.8 million clones, roughly 98.5% seen once. Germline V gives CDR1 SGHTS, CDR2 YDEGEE. This CDR3 is built from 15 residues. The V gene lost 4 bases and the J gene lost 5 bases, with 16 bases spanning the gap. All of the donors resided in Nashville, Tennessee, and each was a Caucasian adult. This TCR was recovered from a man aged 25 to 45 in good health. The V call is TRBV5-8, the J call TRBJ1-5; D not certain. Material: naive CD4+ T cells sorted from blood. Regarding subset: CD45RA+ positively selected. The CDR3 coding sequence is TGTGCCAGCAGCCCCAGTCGGCCAGCCGATCAGCCCCAGCATTTT. This translates into CASSPSRPADQPQHF. The entire variable domain, with the rest obtained from reference TRBV5-8 and TRBJ1-5, is as follows: EAGVTQSPTHLIKTRGQQATLRCSPISGHTSVYWYQQALGLGLQFLLWYDEGEERNRGNFPPRFSGRQFPNYSSELNVNALELEDSALYLCASSPSRPADQPQHFGDGTRLSIL.